The 31 T cell receptor beta chains listed next were all sequenced from one sample in a study of CD8 T cells in ankylosing spondylitis. Regarding the study as a whole: Among TCR beta sequences, a motif of roughly 8 highly homologous variants appeared characteristic of ankylosing spondylitis blood.

TCRdb re-analysed the 5' RACE reads in MiXCR, keeping a single row per CDR3 protein. The sample consists of roughly 370,000 distinct CDR3 sequences, about 22% of them appearing once. The antigens these receptors bind are not known. The material sequenced was blood, either unsorted or a sorted T cell fraction (not recorded which). The receptors derive from a male donor with ankylosing spondylitis.

This clonotype occurred many times. The chain carries TRBV5-1 and TRBJ2-2, with 7 bases matching TRBD1. Germline CDR1 SGHRS, CDR2 YFSETQ. Unmatched junction bases numbered 11, after V lost 3 bases and J lost 0 bases. The CDR3 spans 18 residues. CDR3 bases: TGCGCCAGCAGCTACACCGCGACAGGGCCTGCGAACACCGGGGAGCTGTTTTTT. Amino acids: CASSYTATGPANTGELFF.

This clonotype was observed at least ten times. The rearrangement links TRBV12-3 or TRBV12-4 to TRBJ1-5, with D maybe TRBD1 (6 bases). V gave up 6 bases and J gave up 0 bases, with 12 bases separating them. The CDR3 spans 15 residues. CDR3 residues: CASRPQGPSNQPQHF. The CDR3 nucleotides are TGTGCCAGCAGACCACAGGGCCCTAGCAATCAGCCCCAGCATTTT.

This clonotype was found a few times. The rearrangement joins TRBV12-3 or TRBV12-4 to TRBJ1-2; TRBD1 matches 7 bases. The V and J ends lost 6 bases and 8 bases, in that order; junction bases with no gene match: 12. CDR3 size: 14 residues. For the CDR3, the DNA is TGTGCCAGCAGCCTCATCCAGGGGGGCGAGGGCTACACCTTC. The encoded protein is CASSLIQGGEGYTF.

This clonotype has a single count. This sequence joins TRBV19 and TRBJ1-2; D is unclear. Germline CDR1 and CDR2: LNHDA and SQIVND (reference sequence). The CDR3 spans 13 residues. Trimming removed 3 bases at V and 6 bases at J, with 11 bases between. Here the CDR3 reads CASSILRRDGYTF. In DNA form, the CDR3 reads TGTGCCAGTAGTATTTTGAGGAGAGATGGCTACACCTTC. Drawing the rest from reference TRBV19 and TRBJ1-2, the complete variable domain is DGGITQSPKYLFRKEGQNVTLSCEQNLNHDAMYWYRQDPGQGLRLIYYSQIVNDFQKGDIAEGYSVSREKKESFPLTVTSAQKNPTAFYLCASSILRRDGYTFGSGTRLTVV.

The chain has TRBV12-3 or TRBV12-4 and TRBJ2-7; 7 nucleotides line up with TRBD2. J gave up 6 bases and V 5 bases, and 13 bases lay outside the gene matches. The CDR3 runs 15 residues. The CDR3 region has the DNA TGTGCCAGCAGTCCGACTAGAGCGGGACCTCTCGAGCAGTACTTC. Amino acids: CASSPTRAGPLEQYF.

This clonotype was seen a handful of times. CDR3 coding DNA: TGTGCCAGCCTTAGAGTAGTCTTGGGAATTAATGAGCAGTTCTTC. This translates into CASLRVVLGINEQFF. The rearrangement joins TRBV6-2 or TRBV6-3 to TRBJ2-1; D is unclear. The CDR3 sequence is 15 residues long. The germline V and J ends were trimmed by 8 bases and 7 bases, with 21 bases remaining between them. Germline assignment: CDR1 MNHEY and CDR2 SVGEGT.

The chain couples TRBV20-1 to TRBJ2-2, with D tentatively TRBD1 or TRBD2 (5 bases each). Deletions cut 6 bases from V and 8 bases from J, with 19 bases between. The CDR3 contains 14 residues. The V gene's germline CDR1 is DFQATT and CDR2 SNEGSKA (reference sequence). This CDR3 reads CSATRDPSQGELFF. CDR3 sequence (DNA): TGCAGTGCCACCCGGGACCCCTCGCAGGGGGAGCTGTTTTTT.

The chain has TRBV19 and TRBJ2-1; 11 nucleotides agree with TRBD2. CDR1 is LNHDA and CDR2 is SQIVND in the germline V gene (reference sequence). The CDR3 loop spans 17 amino acids. V dropped 5 bases and J dropped 0; count of bases not matched to a gene: 6. CDR3 in amino acids: CASSPTSGRGSYNEQFF. Here the CDR3 DNA reads TGTGCCAGTAGTCCTACTAGCGGGAGAGGCTCCTACAATGAGCAGTTCTTC.

The table lists this clonotype with a few counts. The chain recombines TRBV12-3 or TRBV12-4 with TRBJ1-4; D ambiguous. The CDR3 is 16 amino acids. V lost 0 bases and J lost 3, with 11 bases in between. CDR3: CASSLASGIPNEKLFF. The CDR3 region has the DNA TGTGCCAGCAGTTTAGCTTCAGGTATCCCTAATGAAAAACTGTTTTTT.

This clonotype was detected many times. V usage is TRBV29-1 and J usage is TRBJ2-2, with D maybe TRBD2 (6 bases). The CDR3 is made up of 13 amino acids. The germline CDR1 and CDR2 sequences are SQVTM and ANQGSEA. V was trimmed by 4 bases and J by 5 bases, leaving 11 bases between them. This CDR3 is CSVGGGSTGELFF. The CDR3 region has the DNA TGCAGCGTTGGAGGAGGGTCGACCGGGGAGCTGTTTTTT.

This clonotype turned up a few times. The chain carries TRBV12-3 or TRBV12-4 and TRBJ1-4, with D uncertain. V lost 6 bases, J lost 8 bases, and 7 bases lay in between. This CDR3 is 11 amino acids long. In DNA, the CDR3 is TGTGCCAGCAGCTTTACCGAAAAACTGTTTTTT. Translation: CASSFTEKLFF.

V and J are TRBV19 and TRBJ2-2; 7 bases map to TRBD1. The V and J ends lost 3 bases and 7 bases, in that order; junction bases with no gene match: 5. Germline CDR1 reads LNHDA; CDR2 reads SQIVND (reference sequence). The CDR3 sequence is 14 residues long. CDR3 amino acids: CASSIGQAIGELFF. CDR3 coding DNA: TGTGCCAGTAGTATTGGACAGGCTATCGGGGAGCTGTTTTTT.

This clonotype occurred a few times. The V gene is TRBV3-1, the J gene TRBJ1-4, with 8 bases matching TRBD1. Germline V gene sequence: CDR1 LGHDT, CDR2 YNNKEL (reference sequence). V was clipped by 2 bases and J by 0 bases; unmatched bases: 11. The CDR3 is made up of 19 amino acids. The chain's CDR3 is CASSQLPGQGFATNEKLFF. In DNA, the CDR3 is TGTGCCAGCAGCCAATTACCCGGACAGGGCTTCGCAACTAATGAAAAACTGTTTTTT. Using reference TRBV3-1 and TRBJ1-4 for the parts outside the CDR3, the full variable domain is DTAVSQTPKYLVTQMGNDKSIKCEQNLGHDTMYWYKQDSKKFLKIMFSYNNKELIINETVPNRFSPKSPDKAHLNLHINSLELGDSAVYFCASSQLPGQGFATNEKLFFGSGTQLSVL.

In this sample, this clonotype turned up a few times. This chain connects TRBV6-1 to TRBJ2-7, with 7 bases matching TRBD1. The germline gives CDR1 MNHNS, CDR2 SASEGT. The CDR3 runs 16 residues. V trimming: 8 bases; J trimming: 3 bases; junction bases outside the gene matches: 16. CDR3 DNA: TGTGCCAGCTCCCGCTCCTACTCTACAGGGGTCTACGAGCAGTACTTC. Its translation: CASSRSYSTGVYEQYF.

The chain recombines TRBV11-3 with TRBJ2-4, with 7 bases fitting TRBD2. Per germline, CDR1 SGHNT and CDR2 YENEEA. With V trimmed by 5 bases and J by 7 bases, 11 bases remained unmatched. CDR3 length equals 15 residues. The CDR3 here is CASSPRSQGGNIQYF. The DNA for the CDR3 is TGTGCCAGCAGCCCGAGGTCGCAGGGAGGGAACATTCAGTACTTC.

The chain links TRBV12-3 or TRBV12-4 to TRBJ2-7; D ambiguous. The ends were cut back, 3 bases at V and 2 bases at J, with 8 bases in the middle. The CDR3 is made up of 13 amino acids. CDR3: CASSFARAYEQYF. The DNA for the CDR3 is TGTGCCAGCAGTTTTGCTCGCGCCTACGAGCAGTACTTC.

This rearrangement joins TRBV5-1 to TRBJ2-1, with 8 bases identical to TRBD1. CDR1 SGHRS and CDR2 YFSETQ come from the germline V gene. Losses at the gene ends were 3 bases for V and 7 bases for J; bases not matched to a gene: 9. This CDR3 is 15 amino acids long. This chain's CDR3 is CASSSGQVQRNEQFF. CDR3 DNA: TGCGCCAGCAGCTCGGGACAGGTTCAGAGGAATGAGCAGTTCTTC.

V and J are TRBV12-3 or TRBV12-4 and TRBJ1-5; D uncertain. The ends were cut back, 5 bases at V and 5 bases at J, with 10 bases in the middle. The CDR3 loop spans 13 amino acids. The CDR3 nucleotides read TGTGCCAGCAGTCCGCACAAGGATCAGCCCCAGCATTTT. Protein: CASSPHKDQPQHF.

The V and J genes are TRBV28 and TRBJ1-1; D not resolved. The germline V gene encodes CDR1 MDHEN and CDR2 SYDVKM. This CDR3 is built from 15 residues. Trimming stripped 2 bases from V and 5 bases from J, with 15 bases between. Here the CDR3 DNA reads TGTGCCAGCAGTTTACCGGGAATCCGGAGGACTGAAGCTTTCTTT. Translation gives CASSLPGIRRTEAFF.

This clonotype was counted at least ten times. The chain carries TRBV5-1 and TRBJ2-1; 8 bases fit TRBD2. Germline-derived CDR1 and CDR2 are SGHRS and YFSETQ. With V trimmed by 5 bases and J by 7 bases, 11 bases remained unmatched. This CDR3 has 15 amino acids. The CDR3, as DNA: TGCGCCAGCAGTTTTGCTCCGGGACTAGTGAATGAGCAGTTCTTC. Translated, it gives CASSFAPGLVNEQFF. Variable domain in full (rest from reference TRBV5-1 and TRBJ2-1): KAGVTQTPRYLIKTRGQQVTLSCSPISGHRSVSWYQQTPGQGLQFLFEYFSETQRNKGNFPGRFSGRQFSNSRSEMNVSTLELGDSALYLCASSFAPGLVNEQFFGPGTRLTVL.

This clonotype was counted at least ten times. This chain connects TRBV20-1 to TRBJ2-5; TRBD2 aligns across 13 bases. Losses at the gene ends were 1 base for V and 7 bases for J; bases not matched to a gene: 6. The CDR3 length is 15 residues. CDR1 and CDR2 from the germline V gene are DFQATT and SNEGSKA (reference sequence). The CDR3 sequence is CSARVGLAGEVTQYF. For the CDR3, the DNA is TGCAGTGCTAGAGTCGGACTAGCGGGAGAGGTGACCCAGTACTTC.

The chain joins TRBV6-2 or TRBV6-3 to TRBJ1-1; TRBD1 aligns across 7 bases. This CDR3 is built from 14 residues. The V and J ends lost 4 bases and 3 bases, in that order; junction bases with no gene match: 5. Germline CDR1 MNHEY, CDR2 SVGEGT. CDR3 coding DNA: TGTGCCAGCAGTTTCTTACAGGGGTACACTGAAGCTTTCTTT. Protein sequence: CASSFLQGYTEAFF.

The chain is built from TRBV28 and TRBJ1-5; 10 nucleotides line up with TRBD1. The CDR3 has 16 amino acids. Germline values: CDR1 MDHEN, CDR2 SYDVKM. V shed 5 bases, J shed 5 bases, and the junction held 9 bases outside the gene matches. The CDR3 loop is CASSKRQGAWDQPQHF. CDR3 DNA sequence: TGTGCCAGCAGTAAACGACAGGGGGCATGGGATCAGCCCCAGCATTTT.

V usage is TRBV15 and J usage is TRBJ2-1, with 12 bases identical to TRBD2. The length of the CDR3 is 17 residues. Germline CDR1 LNHNV, CDR2 YYDKDF (reference sequence). V lost 7 bases and J lost 5; bases outside the gene matches: 12. The CDR3, as DNA: TGTGCCACCAACGGACTAGCGGGATTAGTCGGCGACAATGAGCAGTTCTTC. It yields the protein CATNGLAGLVGDNEQFF.

The chain recombines TRBV5-1 with TRBJ2-1; TRBD1 aligns across 11 bases. Germline V gene lookup returns CDR1 SGHRS and CDR2 YFSETQ. Trimming took 4 bases from V and 0 from J; bases not matched to a gene: 18. The CDR3 contains 21 residues. The CDR3 sequence is CASSGDRGDFFLGSSYNEQFF. CDR3 nucleotides: TGCGCCAGCAGCGGGGACAGGGGGGATTTCTTTCTGGGAAGCTCCTACAATGAGCAGTTCTTC. The complete variable domain, with remaining parts taken from reference TRBV5-1 and TRBJ2-1, reads KAGVTQTPRYLIKTRGQQVTLSCSPISGHRSVSWYQQTPGQGLQFLFEYFSETQRNKGNFPGRFSGRQFSNSRSEMNVSTLELGDSALYLCASSGDRGDFFLGSSYNEQFFGPGTRLTVL.

The rearrangement links TRBV18 to TRBJ1-2; a weak D match, TRBD1 (6 bases). Germline V gives CDR1 KGHSH, CDR2 LQKENI. Trimming stripped 0 bases from V and 11 bases from J, with 10 bases between. This CDR3 spans 12 amino acids. CDR3 region: CASSPPRGEYTF. CDR3 sequence (DNA): TGTGCCAGCTCACCACCGAGGGGGGAGTACACCTTC.

The chain has TRBV25-1 and TRBJ2-7; D uncertain. In germline, CDR1 is MGHDK, CDR2 SYGVNS. V was trimmed by 5 bases and J by 3 bases, leaving 14 bases between them. The CDR3 extends over 14 amino acids. CDR3 protein: CASSNLEMGYEQYF. The CDR3 nucleotides read TGTGCCAGCAGTAACCTCGAGATGGGCTACGAGCAGTACTTC.

This chain joins TRBV4-3 and TRBJ1-4, with TRBD1 as a possible D gene (6 bases). Looked up from germline, CDR1 is LGHNA and CDR2 is YSLEER. Trimming stripped 2 bases from V and 8 bases from J, with 12 bases between. This CDR3 region has 14 residues. CDR3 DNA sequence: TGCGCCAGCAGCCAACCTGGGACATCAGAAAAACTGTTTTTT. It yields the protein CASSQPGTSEKLFF.

This clonotype was seen more than once but under ten times. The V call is TRBV21-1, the J call TRBJ2-1; TRBD1, the table's D call, was not compared with the DNA. TRBV21-1 is a pseudogene segment. This CDR3 contains 14 residues. CDR3 sequence (DNA): TGTGCCAGCCTCCAGCCGGGCAGGCACAATGAGCAGTTCTTC. This gives the protein CASLQPGRHNEQFF.

This clonotype was observed a handful of times. The chain recombines TRBV20-1 with TRBJ2-1, with TRBD2 as a possible D gene (7 bases). The CDR3 spans 15 residues. Trimming took 6 bases from V and 0 from J, leaving 15 bases between them. Germline V CDR1 and CDR2: DFQATT, SNEGSKA (reference sequence). CDR3 in amino acids: CSALGRGASYNEQFF. CDR3 DNA sequence: TGCAGTGCGCTAGGCCGGGGGGCCTCCTACAATGAGCAGTTCTTC.

This clonotype was picked up a small number of times. V and J are TRBV25-1 and TRBJ2-7; 10 nucleotides match TRBD2. Germline CDR1 MGHDK, CDR2 SYGVNS. After removal of 5 bases from V and 4 bases from J, the junction contained 14 bases not matched to a gene. CDR3 length: 17 amino acids. CDR3 nucleotides: TGTGCCAGCAGTCCCCGATGGGGGCTAGCGGGAGAGTACGAGCAGTACTTC. Amino acids: CASSPRWGLAGEYEQYF.